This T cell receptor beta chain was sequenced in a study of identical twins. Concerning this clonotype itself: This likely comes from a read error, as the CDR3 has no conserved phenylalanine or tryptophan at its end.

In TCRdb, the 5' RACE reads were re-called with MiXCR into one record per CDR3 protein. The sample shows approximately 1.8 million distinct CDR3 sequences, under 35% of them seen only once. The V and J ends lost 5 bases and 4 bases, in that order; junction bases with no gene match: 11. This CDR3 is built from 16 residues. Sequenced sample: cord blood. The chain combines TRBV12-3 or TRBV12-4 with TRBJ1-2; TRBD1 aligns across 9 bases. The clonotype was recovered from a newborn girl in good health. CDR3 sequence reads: CASSLLRQGGLYGYTL. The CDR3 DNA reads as TGTGCCAGCAGTCTATTACGACAGGGGGGCCTCTATGGCTACACCTTA.